This TCR beta chain was obtained from a study of blood T cell repertoires in COVID-19. Overall study context: The United States, Italy and Spain were the sources of the acute and convalescent COVID-19 samples.

Some clones are missing from TCRdb's copy, which holds only in-frame ones; the method was immunoSEQ multiplex PCR. Counted here are some 70,000 clones, 75% to 90% occurring once; the ten biggest clones make up around 0.6%. Germline assignment: CDR1 SGHRS and CDR2 YFSETQ. Unmatched junction bases numbered 8, after V lost 6 bases and J lost 4 bases. The CDR3 runs 14 residues. The sample was peripheral blood. The sequence derives from a man in his fifties or sixties with acute or convalescent COVID-19. This chain connects TRBV5-1 to TRBJ2-5; 8 bases fit TRBD2. CDR3 nucleotides: TGCGCCAGCAAGGTGGCTAGCGGGTTAGAGACCCAGTACTTC. Its protein is CASKVASGLETQYF.